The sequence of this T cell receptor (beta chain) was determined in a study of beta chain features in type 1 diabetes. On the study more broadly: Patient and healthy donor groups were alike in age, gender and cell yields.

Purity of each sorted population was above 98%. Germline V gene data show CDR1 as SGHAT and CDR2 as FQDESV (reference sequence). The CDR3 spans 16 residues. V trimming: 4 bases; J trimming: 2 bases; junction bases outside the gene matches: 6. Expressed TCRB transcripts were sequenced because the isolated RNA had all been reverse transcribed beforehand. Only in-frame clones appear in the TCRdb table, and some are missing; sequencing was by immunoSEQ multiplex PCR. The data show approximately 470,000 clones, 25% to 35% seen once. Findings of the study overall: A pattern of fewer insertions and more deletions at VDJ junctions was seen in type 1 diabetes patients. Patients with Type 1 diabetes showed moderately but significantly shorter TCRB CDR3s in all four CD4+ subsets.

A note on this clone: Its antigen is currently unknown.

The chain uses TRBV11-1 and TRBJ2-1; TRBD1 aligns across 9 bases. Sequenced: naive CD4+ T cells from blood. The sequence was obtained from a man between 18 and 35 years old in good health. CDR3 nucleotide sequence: TGTGCCAGCAGCTCAGACCGGGACAGGGCCTACAATGAGCAGTTCTTC. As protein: CASSSDRDRAYNEQFF. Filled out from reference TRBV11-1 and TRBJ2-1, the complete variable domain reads EAEVAQSPRYKITEKSQAVAFWCDPISGHATLYWYRQILGQGPELLVQFQDESVVDDSQLPKDRFSAERLKGVDSTLKIQPAELGDSAMYLCASSSDRDRAYNEQFFGPGTRLTVL.